This T cell receptor beta chain was observed in a study of cytomegalovirus exposure and HLA in healthy donors. The table came from immunoSEQ multiplex PCR; TCRdb's copy has only in-frame clones and leaves some out. This sample has over 200,000 clones; around 90% occur once, and the top ten carry 0.37%. V dropped 2 bases and J dropped 1 base, with 5 bases sitting between them. CDR1 and CDR2 from the germline V gene are LGHNT and FRNRAP. The CDR3 consists of 13 residues. Sample: PBMCs. This clonotype was sampled from a woman between 18 and 30 years old in good health and CMV-seronegative. The rearrangement uses TRBV12-5 and TRBJ1-1; D is uncertain. CDR3 sequence reads: CASGLSWNTEAFF. Written as DNA, the CDR3 is TGTGCTAGTGGTTTGAGCTGGAACACTGAAGCTTTCTTT.